Each of the 15 T cell receptor beta chains below was sequenced from the same sample in a study of shared clonotypes between healthy human individuals. Profiling relied on immunoSEQ multiplex PCR, and the TCRdb table lists in-frame clones only, not all of them. The data show over a million clones, 97% to 99% seen once. Sequencing was carried out using naive CD4+ T cells sorted from blood. The subset is: CD45RA+ positively selected. All receptors come from a man aged 30 to 45 in good health.

The CDR3 DNA is TGTGCCAGCAGTGAATTCGGGATCCACGAGCAGTACTTC. This sequence encodes CASSEFGIHEQYF. This chain joins TRBV25-1 and TRBJ2-7, with D possibly being TRBD2 (5 bases). The CDR3 totals 13 residues. V was trimmed by 1 base and J by 5 bases, leaving 9 bases between them. Germline loops: CDR1 MGHDK, CDR2 SYGVNS.

The CDR3, as DNA: TGTGCCAGTGCTCTCGGGGGCTCCTACAATGAGCAGTTCTTC. The encoded protein is CASALGGSYNEQFF. The rearrangement links TRBV19 to TRBJ2-1, with a possible D match to TRBD2 (6 bases). CDR1 and CDR2 (germline): LNHDA, SQIVND (reference sequence). V lost 8 bases to trimming and J lost 0 bases, with 11 bases between them. This CDR3 comprises 14 residues.

The V and J genes are TRBV28 and TRBJ1-1; D gene unclear. Germline assignment: CDR1 MDHEN and CDR2 SYDVKM. Trimming stripped 2 bases from V and 7 bases from J, with 8 bases between. The CDR3 is 12 residues long. The CDR3 protein is CASSLRQNEAFF. The CDR3 DNA follows: TGTGCCAGCAGTTTACGGCAAAATGAAGCTTTCTTT.

The rearrangement joins TRBV19 to TRBJ2-7; 10 bases line up with TRBD1. Germline V gene data show CDR1 as LNHDA and CDR2 as SQIVND (reference sequence). J lost 3 bases, V lost 5 bases, and 4 bases had no gene match. The CDR3 length is 14 residues. CDR3 bases: TGTGCCAGTAGTCAAAGGACAGGGGGCTACGAGCAGTACTTC. Protein product: CASSQRTGGYEQYF.

V usage is TRBV11-2 and J usage is TRBJ2-3, with no clear D. The CDR3 sequence is 16 residues long. Trimming took off 2 bases at V and 0 bases at J, with 12 bases between the two ends. Germline CDR1 reads SGHAT; CDR2 reads FQNNGV. CDR3 protein: CASSLNPPPSTDTQYF. The CDR3 DNA is TGTGCCAGCAGCTTAAACCCACCTCCTAGCACAGATACGCAGTATTTT.

The chain couples TRBV19 to TRBJ2-1, with 7 bases fitting TRBD2. The germline gives CDR1 LNHDA, CDR2 SQIVND (reference sequence). This CDR3 contains 15 residues. V gave up 0 bases and J gave up 8 bases; unmatched junction bases: 7. The DNA for the CDR3 is TGTGCCAGTAGTATAGAGGCGGGGGACCTCCATGAGCAGTTCTTC. This sequence encodes CASSIEAGDLHEQFF.

V gene TRBV18 combines with J gene TRBJ2-3, with 7 bases matching TRBD1. Germline V CDR1 and CDR2: KGHSH, LQKENI. The CDR3 is 14 amino acids. V lost 3 bases and J lost 5; bases outside the gene matches: 5. CDR3 loop: CASSPGQVEDTQYF. The CDR3 DNA is TGTGCCAGCTCACCCGGACAGGTCGAAGATACGCAGTATTTT.

The chain links TRBV6-1 to TRBJ2-3, with unresolved D. This CDR3 comprises 14 residues. The germline V gene encodes CDR1 MNHNS and CDR2 SASEGT. Trimming took off 1 base at V and 2 bases at J, with 7 bases between the two ends. The CDR3 here is CASSEGPHTDTQYF. DNA for the CDR3: TGTGCCAGCAGTGAAGGGCCACACACAGATACGCAGTATTTT.

The chain carries TRBV6-1 and TRBJ2-3; D unclear. Trimming shortened V by 6 bases and J by 6 bases, and 10 bases separated the two germline ends. This CDR3 region has 12 residues. Germline CDR1 and CDR2: MNHNS and SASEGT. Written as DNA, the CDR3 is TGTGCCAGCAGCGAGTCGCACGATACGCAGTATTTT. This codes for CASSESHDTQYF.

Comments on this clone: The same CDR3 arises from other DNA sequences in this sample as well. This chain joins TRBV28 and TRBJ2-1; D unresolved. This CDR3 has 10 residues. Per the germline V gene, CDR1 is MDHEN and CDR2 is SYDVKM. V was trimmed by 3 bases and J by 9 bases, leaving 3 bases between them. CDR3 sequence reads: CASSFREQFF. The DNA for the CDR3 is TGTGCCAGCAGTTTTCGTGAGCAGTTCTTC.

The chain combines TRBV11-2 with TRBJ2-3; 7 bases line up with TRBD2. The germline V gene has CDR1 SGHAT and CDR2 FQNNGV. CDR3 size: 16 residues. J gave up 2 bases and V 6 bases, and 11 bases lay outside the gene matches. CDR3 DNA: TGTGCCAGCAGTTCCGTGGGAGCGGGATTCACAGATACGCAGTATTTT. Translating gives CASSSVGAGFTDTQYF.

The chain joins TRBV28 to TRBJ1-4; 8 bases match TRBD1. Germline CDR1 is MDHEN and CDR2 is SYDVKM. Trimming cost V 5 bases and J 7 bases; bases outside gene matches: 9. The CDR3 spans 15 residues. The CDR3 coding sequence is TGTGCCAGCAGTCCTTGGACAGGGTTGAGTGAAAAACTGTTTTTT. This translates into CASSPWTGLSEKLFF.

The gene calls are TRBV5-1 and TRBJ2-3; D is unresolved. Deletions cut 0 bases from V and 5 bases from J, with 10 bases between. The CDR3 is made up of 14 amino acids. In germline, CDR1 is SGHRS, CDR2 YFSETQ. CDR3 DNA sequence: TGCGCCAGCAGCTTGGTGTTAGCTGGAGATACGCAGTATTTT. This sequence encodes CASSLVLAGDTQYF.

The CDR3 nucleotides read TGTGCCACCGGGATCAAACGTGATCAGCCCCAGCATTTT. It yields the protein CATGIKRDQPQHF. V is TRBV15 and J is TRBJ1-5; D uncertain. CDR3 length: 13 residues. Looked up from germline, CDR1 is LNHNV and CDR2 is YYDKDF (reference sequence). Trimming cost V 8 bases and J 5 bases, with 13 bases left between them.

The chain employs TRBV18 and TRBJ1-5; 9 nucleotides line up with TRBD1. V trimming: 5 bases; J trimming: 4 bases; junction bases outside the gene matches: 3. Germline values: CDR1 KGHSH, CDR2 LQKENI. The CDR3 totals 14 residues. CDR3 coding DNA: TGTGCCAGCTCAGGGGACAGGGCGAATCAGCCCCAGCATTTT. This codes for CASSGDRANQPQHF.